The next 6 T cell receptor beta chains were all read from a single sample in a study of response to subunit inactivated influenza vaccine. TCRdb recomputed calls from the RT-PCR reads with MiXCR, one row per CDR3 protein. The table lists 450,000 to 600,000 distinct CDR3 sequences, approximately 15% of them singletons, with less than 4% in the top ten. Specimen: CD4+ T cells sorted from PBMCs, collected approximately 25 months after vaccination. The receptors were sampled from a man in his fifties or sixties who received an inactivated influenza vaccine.

This clonotype was counted between two and nine times. The gene calls are TRBV5-1 and TRBJ2-5; D is unresolved. V gave up 4 bases and J gave up 5 bases, with 12 bases separating them. The length of the CDR3 is 13 residues. Germline V gene data show CDR1 as SGHRS and CDR2 as YFSETQ. The CDR3 spells CASSVNDGETQYF. The CDR3 DNA follows: TGCGCCAGCAGCGTAAACGACGGGGAGACCCAGTACTTC.

This clonotype was counted many times. V gene TRBV7-2 combines with J gene TRBJ1-6; 9 bases map to TRBD1. The germline CDR1 and CDR2 sequences are SGHTA and FQGNSA. The CDR3 totals 17 residues. V was clipped by 5 bases and J by 2 bases; unmatched bases: 7. The chain's CDR3 is CASSEDRGHPYNSPLHF. In DNA, the CDR3 is TGTGCCAGCAGCGAGGACAGGGGCCACCCCTATAATTCACCCCTCCACTTT.

This chain connects TRBV27 to TRBJ1-1; no reliable D call. V was clipped by 4 bases and J by 5 bases, with 17 bases between them. This CDR3 has 15 residues. Germline CDR1 MNHEY, CDR2 SMNVEV (reference sequence). The CDR3 DNA reads as TGTGCCAGCAGTTCCCGTCAGGCCCGTTTTACTGAAGCTTTCTTT. Its translation is CASSSRQARFTEAFF.

In its sample, this clonotype was seen a few times. V is TRBV3-1 and J is TRBJ2-2; no reliable D call. The V end lost 0 bases, the J end lost 2 bases, and 10 bases lay between the germline ends. The CDR3 totals 16 residues. CDR1 and CDR2 from the germline V gene are LGHDT and YNNKEL (reference sequence). The CDR3 bases are TGTGCCAGCAGCCAAGAGGTTCTTGGAAACACCGGGGAGCTGTTTTTT. It codes for CASSQEVLGNTGELFF.

The rearrangement uses TRBV10-3 and TRBJ2-4; possible D gene TRBD2, 5 bases. The V gene's germline CDR1 is ENHRY and CDR2 SYGVKD. The CDR3 extends over 12 amino acids. Between the trimmed V and J ends, which lost 10 bases and 3 bases, there was a span of 10 bases. The CDR3 here is CATGEGKNIQYF. The CDR3 nucleotides read TGTGCCACCGGCGAGGGCAAAAACATTCAGTACTTC.

This clonotype was detected a few times. This sequence joins TRBV29-1 and TRBJ2-4, with TRBD2 as a possible D gene (5 bases). Germline CDR1 reads SQVTM; CDR2 reads ANQGSEA. The CDR3 is 13 amino acids. V shed 8 bases and J shed 2 bases, with 13 bases lying between them. CDR3 loop: CSKPLATKNIQYF. In DNA form, the CDR3 reads TGCAGCAAGCCCCTAGCAACCAAAAACATTCAGTACTTC. The full variable domain, in which reference TRBV29-1 and TRBJ2-4 provide the parts outside the CDR3, is SAVISQKPSRDICQRGTSLTIQCQVDSQVTMMFWYRQQPGQSLTLIATANQGSEATYESGFVIDKFPISRPNLTFSTLTVSNMSPEDSSIYLCSKPLATKNIQYFGAGTRLSVL.